What follows are 4 T cell receptor beta chains derived from one specimen sequenced in a study of cytomegalovirus exposure and HLA in healthy donors. PCR involved 60 Vbeta and 13 Jbeta primers. Clones were sequenced by immunoSEQ multiplex PCR, and TCRdb holds only the in-frame ones, with some missing. In the table there are 150,000 to 200,000 clones, about 79% of which are singletons. The source material was PBMCs. Receptors were obtained from a woman aged 50 to 65 in good health and CMV-seronegative.

This chain joins TRBV27 and TRBJ2-7, with a weak D call TRBD1 (6 bases). Trimming cost V 7 bases and J 7 bases, with 17 bases left between them. CDR1 and CDR2 (germline): MNHEY, SMNVEV (reference sequence). The CDR3 runs 13 residues. CDR3: CASKGVGWREQYF. CDR3 nucleotides: TGTGCCAGCAAGGGGGTGGGCTGGCGGGAGCAGTACTTC.

In regard to this clone: Compared with germline, one end of the junction differs, possibly owing to a read error. Distinct nucleotide sequences in the sample also encode this CDR3. The chain combines TRBV27 with TRBJ2-1; D may be TRBD2 (6 bases). Germline V lookup: CDR1 MNHEY, CDR2 SMNVEV (reference sequence). CDR3 length: 16 residues. CDR3 bases: TGCGCCAGCAGTTTTTGGGGACCAGCGGGTGACAATGAGCAGTTCTTC. It is translated as CASSFWGPAGDNEQFF.

V is TRBV14 and J is TRBJ2-4; D unclear. Germline CDR1 and CDR2: SGHDN and FVKESK. V lost 1 base and J 7 bases, leaving 5 bases between the germline ends. The CDR3 covers 12 residues. CDR3 sequence (DNA): TGTGCCAGCAGCCAAGTAAATAACATTCAGTACTTC. The encoded protein is CASSQVNNIQYF.

J is TRBJ1-2 and V is TRBV19; D perhaps matches TRBD1 (5 bases). The CDR3 consists of 14 residues. Between the trimmed V and J ends, which lost 6 bases and 2 bases, there was a span of 13 bases. The germline V gene encodes CDR1 LNHDA and CDR2 SQIVND (reference sequence). The CDR3 region is CASSRQQKNYGYTF. The CDR3 DNA follows: TGTGCCAGTAGCCGACAGCAAAAAAACTATGGCTACACCTTC.